Presented here are 24 T cell receptor beta chains from one specimen sequenced in a study of blood T cell repertoires in COVID-19. Profiling relied on immunoSEQ multiplex PCR, and the TCRdb table lists in-frame clones only, not all of them. The sample records 150,000 to 200,000 clones, about 90% being singletons. The sequenced sample was PBMCs or T cells enriched from blood (not recorded which). Every receptor here comes from a human donor with acute COVID-19. The donor label of this sample is uncertain.

The chain carries TRBV7-2 and TRBJ2-4; 8 positions agree with TRBD2. The V segment lost 2 bases and the J segment 16 bases; nucleotides outside the gene matches: 7. The CDR3 contains 12 residues. Germline loops: CDR1 SGHTA, CDR2 FQGNSA. CDR3 sequence (DNA): TGTGCCAGCAGCTTAAGCGGGGGCATGGTCTACTTC. As protein: CASSLSGGMVYF.

The chain links TRBV9 to TRBJ2-5; 10 bases agree with TRBD2. J was trimmed by 0 bases and V by 0 bases; bases with no gene match: 8. The CDR3 loop spans 18 amino acids. Germline assignment: CDR1 SGDLS and CDR2 YYNGEE. CDR3 nucleotides: TGTGCCAGCAGCGTAGGACTAGCGGGTGCCCCGTACCAAGAGACCCAGTACTTC. This gives the protein CASSVGLAGAPYQETQYF.

This clone was seen a few times. In DNA form, the CDR3 reads TGTGCCAGCAGCGGTAAACTGGTACAGGGGGCCAACGAGCAGTACTTC. This gives the protein CASSGKLVQGANEQYF. J is TRBJ2-7 and V is TRBV7-9; TRBD1 agrees at 9 bases. The CDR3 is 16 amino acids. Germline V gene sequence: CDR1 SEHNR, CDR2 FQNEAQ (reference sequence). The V segment lost 5 bases and the J segment 5 bases; nucleotides outside the gene matches: 13.

This chain joins TRBV21-1 and TRBJ1-2; the DNA was not used to check the table's D call, TRBD1. TRBV21-1 is tagged as a pseudogene. CDR3 size: 24 residues. The CDR3 DNA reads as TGTGCCAGCAGCAAAAAAGAGGGGCTCGGACAGGGCATCTATAAACCCCCCCCCTTCTATGGCTACACCTTC. Protein product: CASSKKEGLGQGIYKPPPFYGYTF.

This clone appeared a single time. V and J are TRBV4-1 and TRBJ2-2; TRBD1 agrees at 9 bases. With 1 base clipped from V and 4 bases from J, the junction kept 4 bases outside the gene matches. Germline assignment: CDR1 MGHRA and CDR2 YSYEKL. The CDR3 is made up of 16 amino acids. This chain's CDR3 is CASSQGQGGSTGELFF. In nucleotides, the CDR3 is TGCGCCAGCAGCCAAGGACAGGGGGGAAGCACCGGGGAGCTGTTTTTT.

V usage is TRBV3-1 (or the pseudogene TRBV3-2) and J usage is TRBJ1-6; the D gene is possibly TRBD1 (5 bases). Trimming removed 1 base at V and 9 bases at J, with 10 bases between. CDR1 is LGHDT and CDR2 is YNNKEL in the germline V gene (reference sequence). The CDR3 has 14 residues. In DNA, the CDR3 is TGTGCCAGCAGCCAAGGACAGCAGGGTTCACCCCTCCACTTT. This sequence encodes CASSQGQQGSPLHF.

The rearrangement uses TRBV9 and TRBJ2-7, with TRBD2 matching 7 bases. Germline V CDR1 and CDR2: SGDLS, YYNGEE. The CDR3 spans 15 residues. Trimming took 4 bases from V and 2 from J; bases not matched to a gene: 9. The CDR3 loop is CASSSGWDYPYEQYF. CDR3 coding DNA: TGTGCCAGCAGCTCCGGTTGGGACTACCCCTACGAGCAGTACTTC.

V usage is TRBV4-1 and J usage is TRBJ2-7, with D perhaps matching TRBD2 (6 bases). There are 15 residues in the CDR3. Germline values: CDR1 MGHRA, CDR2 YSYEKL. Trimming stripped 2 bases from V and 0 bases from J, with 11 bases between. Here the CDR3 DNA reads TGCGCCAGCAGCCAACGGGACTTGGTCTCCTACGAGCAGTACTTC. Translation: CASSQRDLVSYEQYF.

The rearrangement joins TRBV27 to TRBJ1-2; TRBD1 matches at 8 bases. V gave up 5 bases and J gave up 2 bases; unmatched junction bases: 13. The CDR3 is 17 residues long. Germline V CDR1 and CDR2: MNHEY, SMNVEV (reference sequence). CDR3 DNA: TGTGCCAGCAGTCCTCTGGGGAGTGGACAGGGCAACTATGGCTACACCTTC. Protein sequence: CASSPLGSGQGNYGYTF.

This chain joins TRBV6-5 and TRBJ2-7; D unclear. V gave up 6 bases and J gave up 4 bases, with 7 bases separating them. Germline CDR1 is MNHEY and CDR2 is SVGAGI. The CDR3 extends over 11 amino acids. The CDR3 protein is CASRANYEQYF. As DNA, the CDR3 is TGTGCCAGCAGAGCGAATTACGAGCAGTACTTC.

V is TRBV14 and J is TRBJ1-2, with D hard to call. CDR1 is SGHDN and CDR2 is FVKESK in the germline V gene. The CDR3 extends over 13 amino acids. The germline V and J ends were trimmed by 1 base and 8 bases, with 11 bases remaining between them. CDR3 sequence reads: CASSQAAAGGYTF. In DNA form, the CDR3 reads TGTGCCAGCAGCCAAGCGGCAGCGGGGGGCTACACCTTC.

This clone occurred once. The V and J genes are TRBV19 and TRBJ1-2; tentatively, D is TRBD1 (5 bases). The CDR3 has 15 residues. Trimming removed 0 bases from V and 8 bases from J, with 16 bases in between. In germline, CDR1 is LNHDA, CDR2 SQIVND (reference sequence). The CDR3 DNA reads as TGTGCCAGTAGTATAGATCCCACAGGTCTGGGGGGCTACACCTTC. Translated: CASSIDPTGLGGYTF.

The chain uses TRBV7-2 and TRBJ2-7; D perhaps matches TRBD2 (6 bases). V was trimmed by 3 bases and J by 0 bases, leaving 9 bases between them. Germline V gene data show CDR1 as SGHTA and CDR2 as FQGNSA. CDR3 length: 14 residues. CDR3 sequence: CASSLGLGSYEQYF. CDR3 bases: TGTGCCAGCAGCTTGGGACTCGGCTCCTACGAGCAGTACTTC. The full variable domain, its missing parts supplied by reference TRBV7-2 and TRBJ2-7, is GAGVSQSPSNKVTEKGKDVELRCDPISGHTALYWYRQSLGQGLEFLIYFQGNSAPDKSGLPSDRFSAERTGGSVSTLTIQRTQQEDSAVYLCASSLGLGSYEQYFGPGTRLTVT.

J is TRBJ1-1 and V is TRBV11-2; 7 bases map to TRBD1. V shed 4 bases, J shed 10 bases, and the junction held 3 bases outside the gene matches. The CDR3 sequence is 11 residues long. Germline V gives CDR1 SGHAT, CDR2 FQNNGV. This CDR3 reads CASSSGQTAFF. In DNA form, the CDR3 reads TGTGCCAGCAGCTCGGGACAGACAGCTTTCTTT.

J is TRBJ1-2 and V is TRBV10-3; 10 bases are shared with TRBD1. Trimming cost V 8 bases and J 6 bases; bases outside gene matches: 3. The V gene's germline CDR1 is ENHRY and CDR2 SYGVKD. The CDR3 runs to 12 residues. This CDR3 is CAIFGQGDGYTF. CDR3 coding DNA: TGTGCCATCTTTGGACAGGGGGATGGCTACACCTTC.

The V and J genes are TRBV18 and TRBJ2-7; TRBD1 matches 7 bases. Per the germline V gene, CDR1 is KGHSH and CDR2 is LQKENI. With 5 bases clipped from V and 0 bases from J, the junction kept 10 bases outside the gene matches. The CDR3 length is 16 residues. The CDR3 loop reads CASSREGASSSYEQYF. CDR3 nucleotide sequence: TGTGCCAGCTCAAGAGAGGGGGCTTCAAGCTCCTACGAGCAGTACTTC. The whole variable domain, filled in from reference TRBV18 and TRBJ2-7, reads NAGVMQNPRHLVRRRGQEARLRCSPMKGHSHVYWYRQLPEEGLKFMVYLQKENIIDESGMPKERFSAEFPKEGPSILRIQQVVRGDSAAYFCASSREGASSSYEQYFGPGTRLTVT.

The rearrangement uses TRBV5-1 and TRBJ2-7; TRBD2 might be the D (5 bases). CDR1 and CDR2 from the germline V gene are SGHRS and YFSETQ. Trimming cost V 4 bases and J 3 bases, with 14 bases left between them. This CDR3 is built from 14 residues. DNA for the CDR3: TGCGCCAGCAGCGCGCAGGACTTCTTCTACGAGCAGTACTTC. Its protein is CASSAQDFFYEQYF.

This clone appeared a single time. The V call is TRBV19, the J call TRBJ2-1, with D maybe TRBD2 (5 bases). V was shortened by 7 bases and J by 10 bases, with 17 bases between the two germline ends. The CDR3 has 13 amino acids. Germline V gene sequence: CDR1 LNHDA, CDR2 SQIVND (reference sequence). The CDR3 reads CASTPPLAGEQFF. In DNA form, the CDR3 reads TGTGCCAGTACCCCACCGCTAGCAGGCGAGCAGTTCTTC.

J is TRBJ2-2 and V is TRBV7-9; TRBD1 agrees at 8 bases. This CDR3 has 16 residues. Germline CDR1 reads SEHNR; CDR2 reads FQNEAQ (reference sequence). V was pared by 4 bases and J by 1 base, with 5 bases of the junction left unmatched. The CDR3: CASSYGQGENTGELFF. For the CDR3, the DNA is TGTGCCAGCAGCTACGGACAGGGCGAGAACACCGGGGAGCTGTTTTTT.

This sequence joins TRBV7-2 and TRBJ2-5, with 8 bases lining up with TRBD1. The junction had 8 bases not matched to a gene; V was cut back by 4 bases and J by 1 base. CDR3 length: 16 amino acids. Germline values: CDR1 SGHTA, CDR2 FQGNSA. CDR3 DNA: TGTGCCAGCAGCTGGTCCGGGACAGGCTTCCAAGAGACCCAGTACTTC. Amino acids: CASSWSGTGFQETQYF.

The chain has TRBV28 and TRBJ1-3; D is ambiguous. Germline V gives CDR1 MDHEN, CDR2 SYDVKM. This CDR3 spans 18 amino acids. The germline V and J ends were trimmed by 4 bases and 0 bases, with 19 bases remaining between them. The CDR3 spells CASSSREDKALSGNTIYF. The CDR3 DNA sequence: TGTGCCAGCAGTTCCCGGGAGGATAAGGCTCTCTCTGGAAACACCATATATTTT.

The chain carries TRBV7-2 and TRBJ2-5; 9 bases agree with TRBD2. In germline, CDR1 is SGHTA, CDR2 FQGNSA. The CDR3 runs 15 residues. The J segment lost 9 bases and the V segment lost 3 bases, leaving 11 bases of the junction unmatched. CDR3 DNA sequence: TGTGCCAGCAGCTTGGGACTAGCTCACCAGGGGGCCCAGTACTTC. It translates to CASSLGLAHQGAQYF.

The V call is TRBV11-2, the J call TRBJ1-2, with a weak D call TRBD1 (5 bases). The CDR3 is 17 residues long. V dropped 5 bases and J dropped 7 bases, with 26 bases sitting between them. The germline V gene encodes CDR1 SGHAT and CDR2 FQNNGV. The CDR3 coding sequence is TGTGCCAGCAGCCGCCGAGTAGGGGCCCCTGTCGAAGGTGGCTACACCTTC. The encoded protein is CASSRRVGAPVEGGYTF.

This rearrangement joins TRBV9 to TRBJ1-2; 7 positions agree with TRBD1. V dropped 4 bases and J dropped 7; count of bases not matched to a gene: 7. Germline CDR1 and CDR2: SGDLS and YYNGEE. The CDR3 length is 13 residues. CDR3 amino acids: CASSYETGSGYTF. The CDR3 coding sequence is TGTGCCAGCAGCTATGAGACAGGGTCTGGCTACACCTTC.